Reported below is one T cell receptor beta chain. The data stem from a study of blood T cell repertoires in COVID-19. Clones were read by immunoSEQ multiplex PCR, and TCRdb kept only the in-frame ones, dropping some. The sample lists approximately 330,000 clones, around 90% occurring once. Germline assignment: CDR1 ENHRY and CDR2 SYGVKD. This CDR3 is 15 amino acids long. The V segment lost 10 bases and the J segment 4 bases; nucleotides outside the gene matches: 13. The TCR comes from a man aged 30 to 45 with COVID-19, enrolled during active disease. Sequenced input: peripheral blood. The chain links TRBV10-3 to TRBJ2-1, with TRBD2 matching over 7 bases. The CDR3 coding sequence is TGTGCCACCCGGGTGAACGGGGGGAAATACAATGAGCAGTTCTTC. It yields the protein CATRVNGGKYNEQFF.